This note documents a single TCR beta chain sequence. The sample is drawn from a study of blood T cell repertoires in COVID-19. The CDR3 runs 13 residues. V gave up 5 bases and J gave up 4 bases, with 9 bases separating them. Germline-derived CDR1 and CDR2 are LNHDA and SQIVND (reference sequence). Using immunoSEQ multiplex PCR, the repertoire was profiled, and TCRdb retains in-frame clones only, with some absent. The sample has some 270,000 clones; 80% to 90% are singletons. Across 20 to 25 US areas, participants ranged in age from about 18 to 100 years. This receptor was taken from a woman in her 30s with acute COVID-19. The rearrangement links TRBV19 to TRBJ2-1; D is perhaps TRBD2 (5 bases). Sequencing was carried out using PBMCs or T cells enriched from blood (not recorded which). The CDR3 sequence is CASSSDYYNEQFF. In nucleotides, the CDR3 is TGTGCCAGTAGTTCAGACTATTACAATGAGCAGTTCTTC.